The T cell receptor (beta chain) under discussion was sequenced for a study of beta chain features in type 1 diabetes. The overall study: On cell yields, gender and age, patients and healthy donors were similar. Findings of the study overall: Cells with high TCR expression could be over-represented when cDNA is sequenced.

One heparinised blood draw, averaging about 120 mL, came from each donor. The purity of all sorted populations exceeded 98%. Trimming left V 5 bases short and J 6 bases short, with 6 bases between. This CDR3 is 11 amino acids long. Germline CDR1 SGHTA, CDR2 FQGTGA. Reverse transcription of all isolated RNA meant that expressed TCRB transcripts were sequenced. The protocol was immunoSEQ multiplex PCR, while the TCRdb copy is restricted to in-frame clones and leaves out a portion. Here the sample spans 680,000 or so clones, roughly 15% being singletons. This clone occurred a few times. Its antigen is not identified. The sample contains more than one DNA sequence encoding this CDR3.

What was sequenced was naive CD4+ T cells from blood. The rearrangement uses TRBV7-3 and TRBJ2-3; D is ambiguous. The receptor's source is a man between 18 and 35 years old in good health. The CDR3 here is CASSRGDTQYF. The CDR3 DNA sequence: TGTGCCAGCAGCCGCGGTGATACGCAGTATTTT.